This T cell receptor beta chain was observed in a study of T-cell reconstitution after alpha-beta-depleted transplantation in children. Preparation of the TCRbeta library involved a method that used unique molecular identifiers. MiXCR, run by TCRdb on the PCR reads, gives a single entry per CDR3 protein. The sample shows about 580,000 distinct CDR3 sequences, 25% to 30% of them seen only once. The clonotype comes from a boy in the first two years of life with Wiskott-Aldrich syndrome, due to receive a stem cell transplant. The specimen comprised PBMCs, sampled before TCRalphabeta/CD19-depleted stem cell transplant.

As DNA, the CDR3 is TGTGCCAGCAGCTTGTTCGGTAGCGGGAGGGCCGGGGTAGAGACCCAGTACTTC. Translation gives CASSLFGSGRAGVETQYF. This sequence joins TRBV7-8 and TRBJ2-5, with 11 bases matching TRBD2. Germline-derived CDR1 and CDR2 are SGHVS and FQNEAQ. Trimming cost V 3 bases and J 4 bases; bases outside gene matches: 13. CDR3 length equals 18 residues.